The clone carrying this T cell receptor beta chain was observed a handful of times. The sample belongs to a study of T cells in Graves' hyperthyroidism and ophthalmopathy. Amplification of TCR beta CDR3 regions was performed using RNA transcripts as template. The study used the HTBI primer set for a first-round RT-PCR of the TCR CDR3. MiXCR was run by TCRdb on the multiplex PCR reads, yielding one entry per CDR3 protein. The sample has some 250,000 distinct CDR3 sequences; approximately 15% are singletons. The CDR3 is 13 residues long. Germline V gene sequence: CDR1 LGHDT, CDR2 YNNKEL (reference sequence). The V end was cut by 4 bases, the J end by 2 bases, with 6 bases between.

The source material was blood. The TCR comes from a woman between 40 and 50 years old with Graves' hyperthyroidism that later progressed to Graves' ophthalmopathy. The chain joins TRBV3-1 to TRBJ1-3, with D unresolved. CDR3 sequence reads: CASSPSTGNTIYF. CDR3 nucleotides: TGTGCCAGCAGCCCCAGTACTGGAAACACCATATATTTT.